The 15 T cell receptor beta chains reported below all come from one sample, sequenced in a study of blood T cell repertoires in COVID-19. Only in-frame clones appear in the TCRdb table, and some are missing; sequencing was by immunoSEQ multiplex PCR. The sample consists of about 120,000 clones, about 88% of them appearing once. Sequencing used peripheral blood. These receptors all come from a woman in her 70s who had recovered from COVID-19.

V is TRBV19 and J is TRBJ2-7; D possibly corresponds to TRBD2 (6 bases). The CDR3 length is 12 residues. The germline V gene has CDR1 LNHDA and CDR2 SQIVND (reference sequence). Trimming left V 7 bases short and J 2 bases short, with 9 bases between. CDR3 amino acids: CASTGGTYEQYF. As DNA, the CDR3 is TGTGCCAGTACTGGAGGGACCTACGAGCAGTACTTC.

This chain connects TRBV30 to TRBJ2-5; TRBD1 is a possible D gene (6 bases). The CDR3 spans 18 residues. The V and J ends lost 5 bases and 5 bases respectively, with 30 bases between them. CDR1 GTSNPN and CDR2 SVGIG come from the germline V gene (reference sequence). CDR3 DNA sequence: TGTGCCTGGGACACAATAGGGCCTGGCCCCGGTAGGGGGGAGACCCAGTACTTC. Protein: CAWDTIGPGPGRGETQYF.

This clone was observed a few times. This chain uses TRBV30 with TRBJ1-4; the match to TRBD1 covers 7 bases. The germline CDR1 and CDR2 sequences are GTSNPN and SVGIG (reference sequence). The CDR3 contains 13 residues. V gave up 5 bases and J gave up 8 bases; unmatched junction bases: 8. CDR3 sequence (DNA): TGTGCCTGGTCTCAGGGGGTTTGGGAAAAACTGTTTTTT. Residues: CAWSQGVWEKLFF.

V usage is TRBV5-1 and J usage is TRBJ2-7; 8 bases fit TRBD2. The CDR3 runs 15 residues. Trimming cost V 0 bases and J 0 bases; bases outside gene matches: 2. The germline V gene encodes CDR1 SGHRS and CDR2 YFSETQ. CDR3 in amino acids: CASSLGGGISYEQYF. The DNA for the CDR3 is TGCGCCAGCAGCTTGGGCGGGGGGATCTCCTACGAGCAGTACTTC. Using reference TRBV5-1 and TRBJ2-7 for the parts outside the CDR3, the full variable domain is KAGVTQTPRYLIKTRGQQVTLSCSPISGHRSVSWYQQTPGQGLQFLFEYFSETQRNKGNFPGRFSGRQFSNSRSEMNVSTLELGDSALYLCASSLGGGISYEQYFGPGTRLTVT.

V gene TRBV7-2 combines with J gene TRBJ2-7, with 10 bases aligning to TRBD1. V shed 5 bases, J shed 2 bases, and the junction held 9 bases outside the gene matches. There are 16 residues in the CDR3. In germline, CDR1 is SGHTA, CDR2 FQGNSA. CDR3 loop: CASSIMGQGNAYEQYF. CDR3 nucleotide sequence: TGTGCCAGCAGCATAATGGGACAGGGGAATGCCTACGAGCAGTACTTC.

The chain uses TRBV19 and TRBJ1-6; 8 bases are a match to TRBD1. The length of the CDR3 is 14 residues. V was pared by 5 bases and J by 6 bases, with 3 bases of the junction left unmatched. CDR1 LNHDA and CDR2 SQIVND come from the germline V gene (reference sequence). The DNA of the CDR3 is TGTGCCAGTAGTTCCGACAGGGGTAATTCACCCCTCCACTTT. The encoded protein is CASSSDRGNSPLHF.

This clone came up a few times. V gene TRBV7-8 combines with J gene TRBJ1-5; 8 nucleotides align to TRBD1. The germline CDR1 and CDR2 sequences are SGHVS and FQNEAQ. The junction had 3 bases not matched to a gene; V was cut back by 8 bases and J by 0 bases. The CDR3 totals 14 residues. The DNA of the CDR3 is TGTGCCAGCGGACAGGGTTATAGCAATCAGCCCCAGCATTTT. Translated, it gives CASGQGYSNQPQHF.

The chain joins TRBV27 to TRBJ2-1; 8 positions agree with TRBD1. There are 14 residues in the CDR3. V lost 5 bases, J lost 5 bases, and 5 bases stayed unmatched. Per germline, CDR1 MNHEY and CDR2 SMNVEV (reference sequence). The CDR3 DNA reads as TGTGCCAGCAGTCCGCAGGGGGCCGACAATGAGCAGTTCTTC. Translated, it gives CASSPQGADNEQFF.

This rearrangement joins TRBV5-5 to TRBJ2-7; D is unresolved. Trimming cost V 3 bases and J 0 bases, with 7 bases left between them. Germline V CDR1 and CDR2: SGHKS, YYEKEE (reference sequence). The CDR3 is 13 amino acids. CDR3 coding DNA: TGTGCCAGCAGCTCCCCAATCTCCTACGAGCAGTACTTC. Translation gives CASSSPISYEQYF.

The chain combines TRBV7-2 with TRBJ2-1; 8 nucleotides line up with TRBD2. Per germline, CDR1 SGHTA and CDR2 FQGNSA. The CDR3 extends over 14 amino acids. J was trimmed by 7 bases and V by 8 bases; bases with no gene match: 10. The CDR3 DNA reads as TGTGCCAGCGGCGGGGGGCCTTCTTGGAATGAGCAGTTCTTC. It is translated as CASGGGPSWNEQFF.

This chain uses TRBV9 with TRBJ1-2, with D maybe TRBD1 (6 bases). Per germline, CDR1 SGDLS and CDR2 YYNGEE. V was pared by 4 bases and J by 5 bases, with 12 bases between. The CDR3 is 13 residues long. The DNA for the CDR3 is TGTGCCAGCAGCCCTACTACAGGGTATGGCTACACCTTC. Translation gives CASSPTTGYGYTF.

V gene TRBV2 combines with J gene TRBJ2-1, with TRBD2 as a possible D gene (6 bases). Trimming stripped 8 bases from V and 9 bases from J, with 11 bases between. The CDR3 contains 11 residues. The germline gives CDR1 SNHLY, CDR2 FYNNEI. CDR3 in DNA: TGTGCCAGCCAAAGGAGGGTTGAGCAGTTCTTC. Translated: CASQRRVEQFF. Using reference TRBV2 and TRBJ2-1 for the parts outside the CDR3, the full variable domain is EPEVTQTPSHQVTQMGQEVILRCVPISNHLYFYWYRQILGQKVEFLVSFYNNEISEKSEIFDDQFSVERPDGSNFTLKIRSTKLEDSAMYFCASQRRVEQFFGPGTRLTVL.

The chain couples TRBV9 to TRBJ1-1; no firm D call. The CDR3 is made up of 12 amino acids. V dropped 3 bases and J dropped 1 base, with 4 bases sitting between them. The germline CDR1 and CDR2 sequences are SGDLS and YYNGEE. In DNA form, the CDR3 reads TGTGCCAGCAGCGGGCCGAACACTGAAGCTTTCTTT. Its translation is CASSGPNTEAFF.

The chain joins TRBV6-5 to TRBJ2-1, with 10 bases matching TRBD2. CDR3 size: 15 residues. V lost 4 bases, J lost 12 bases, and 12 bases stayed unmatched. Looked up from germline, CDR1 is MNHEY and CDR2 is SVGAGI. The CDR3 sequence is CASSSYGLAVDGQFF. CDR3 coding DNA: TGTGCCAGCAGTTCCTACGGACTAGCGGTCGACGGGCAGTTCTTC.

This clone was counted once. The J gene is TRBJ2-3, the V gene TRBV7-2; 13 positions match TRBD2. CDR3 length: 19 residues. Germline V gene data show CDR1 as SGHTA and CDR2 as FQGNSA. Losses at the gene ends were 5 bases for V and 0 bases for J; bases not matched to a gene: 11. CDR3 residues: CASSMGLAGLGASTDTQYF. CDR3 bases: TGTGCCAGCAGCATGGGACTAGCGGGATTGGGCGCGAGCACAGATACGCAGTATTTT.